This T cell receptor (beta chain) was identified in a study of control samples from healthy donors and cancer patients (dated by TCRdb to 2018 to 2020). To note about this clone: Its antigen is still unknown. Per-nucleotide qualities are absent, and no much larger clonotype sits a single base away.

CDR1 and CDR2, looked up from the germline V gene (reference sequence), are LGHDT and YNNKEL. The V end loses 4 bases and the J end loses 5 bases, and a stretch of 20 bases separates them. The CDR3, from cysteine to phenylalanine, totals 16 residues. The retained sequence is limited to the CDR3, 48 bases, with the frame set at the first base. The method behind the library was the immunoSEQ multiplex PCR assay. TCRdb provides this immuneACCESS table in a form limited to in-frame rearrangements. Some clones are lacking; in checked studies, under half of them reflect an unresolved V gene, and why the rest are absent is not known. For this sample the table gives roughly 100,000 clones, of which roughly 80% were detected only once. The ten largest clones capture roughly 13% of the sample.

The sequence derives from a woman aged 45-65 years in good health. The chain is encoded by TRBV3-1 (or the pseudogene TRBV3-2) joined to TRBJ1-1; a weak D assignment points to TRBD1 (6 bases agree). The specimen was blood. The CDR3 is CASSPLGRGGMTEAFF. The DNA reads TGTGCCAGCAGCCCCCTCGGGAGGGGGGGTATGACTGAAGCTTTCTTT.